This passage covers 8 T cell receptor beta chains from one sample sequenced in a study of cytotoxic CD8 clonotypes in ibrutinib-treated CLL. Assay: immunoSEQ multiplex PCR; the TCRdb copy retains only in-frame clones and omits some. This table has more than 85,000 clones, 77% appearing once. The sequencing here drew on PBMCs, taken after 24 months of ibrutinib treatment. These receptors were obtained from a human donor with chronic lymphocytic leukemia.

In its sample, this clone was seen many times. The genes are TRBV29-1 and TRBJ1-2; D ambiguous. Trimming removed 4 bases at V and 4 bases at J, with 7 bases between. The CDR3 is 11 amino acids. In germline, CDR1 is SQVTM, CDR2 ANQGSEA. The CDR3 DNA follows: TGCAGCGTTGTGGGGTTCTATGGCTACACCTTC. Amino acid sequence: CSVVGFYGYTF.

This clone was observed a few times. The chain employs TRBV6-1 and TRBJ1-6; 10 bases are a match to TRBD1. The ends lost 6 bases at V and 8 bases at J; junction bases unmatched: 7. CDR3 length: 15 amino acids. Germline assignment: CDR1 MNHNS and CDR2 SASEGT. The CDR3 loop reads CASRQRQGADSPLHF. In DNA form, the CDR3 reads TGTGCCAGCAGACAAAGACAGGGGGCGGATTCACCCCTCCACTTT.

CDR3 DNA: TGTGCCAGCAGCCCGGGACTAGCGGGAGCTTTATATATGGTGCAGTTCTTC. It codes for CASSPGLAGALYMVQFF. The chain couples TRBV9 to TRBJ2-1; 14 bases line up with TRBD2. CDR1 and CDR2 from the germline V gene are SGDLS and YYNGEE. Unmatched junction bases numbered 15, after V lost 4 bases and J lost 12 bases. The CDR3 is made up of 17 amino acids.

V usage is TRBV14 and J usage is TRBJ2-7; D remains unclear. Between the trimmed V and J ends, which lost 0 bases and 3 bases, there was a span of 15 bases. CDR1 and CDR2 from the germline V gene are SGHDN and FVKESK. CDR3 length: 16 residues. CDR3 sequence reads: CASSQDLIRGRYEQYF. The CDR3 nucleotides read TGTGCCAGCAGCCAAGATCTTATCAGAGGCCGCTACGAGCAGTACTTC.

This rearrangement joins TRBV27 to TRBJ1-6; TRBD1 might be the D (5 bases). Germline V gene data show CDR1 as MNHEY and CDR2 as SMNVEV (reference sequence). The V end was cut by 6 bases, the J end by 14 bases, with 20 bases between. CDR3 length: 14 residues. CDR3 bases: TGTGCCAGCAGCTTTGCCAGTCCTGGGGGGGCCCTCCACTTT. Amino acids: CASSFASPGGALHF.

The chain joins TRBV27 to TRBJ1-2; D might be TRBD1 (6 bases). Trimming stripped 5 bases from V and 3 bases from J, with 13 bases between. The CDR3 spans 14 residues. Per germline, CDR1 MNHEY and CDR2 SMNVEV (reference sequence). The chain's CDR3 is CASSDSGTHYGYTF. CDR3 bases: TGTGCCAGCAGTGACTCCGGGACACACTATGGCTACACCTTC.

This chain connects TRBV19 to TRBJ1-6; 9 positions match TRBD1. V lost 8 bases to trimming and J lost 9 bases; unmatched junction nucleotides: 5. Germline V gene sequence: CDR1 LNHDA, CDR2 SQIVND (reference sequence). CDR3 length: 13 residues. The CDR3 region has the DNA TGTGCCAGTCACAGGGGGCTGAGTTCACCCCTCCACTTT. Its protein is CASHRGLSSPLHF.

This chain connects TRBV6-5 to TRBJ2-1; D perhaps matches TRBD1 (6 bases). The CDR3 spans 13 residues. Trimming pared 5 bases from V and 6 bases from J, leaving 11 bases between. CDR1 MNHEY and CDR2 SVGAGI come from the germline V gene. CDR3 loop: CASSRGYSNEQFF. The CDR3 nucleotides are TGTGCCAGCAGTAGGGGGTATAGCAATGAGCAGTTCTTC.